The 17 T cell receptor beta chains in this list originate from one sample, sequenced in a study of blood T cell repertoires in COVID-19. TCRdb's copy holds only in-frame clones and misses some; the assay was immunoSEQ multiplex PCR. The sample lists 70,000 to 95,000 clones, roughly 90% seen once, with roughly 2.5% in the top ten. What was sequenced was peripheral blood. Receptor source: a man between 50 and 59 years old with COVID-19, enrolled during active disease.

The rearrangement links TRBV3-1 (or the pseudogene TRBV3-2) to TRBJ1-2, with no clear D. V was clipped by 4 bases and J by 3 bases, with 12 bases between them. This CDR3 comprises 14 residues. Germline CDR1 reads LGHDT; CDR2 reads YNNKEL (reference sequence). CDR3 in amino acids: CASSPAWRDYGYTF. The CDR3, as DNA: TGTGCCAGCAGCCCCGCTTGGAGAGACTATGGCTACACCTTC.

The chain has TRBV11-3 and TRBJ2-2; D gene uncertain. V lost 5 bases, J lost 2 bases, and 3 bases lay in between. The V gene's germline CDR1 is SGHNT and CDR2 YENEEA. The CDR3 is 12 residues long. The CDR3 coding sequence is TGTGCCAGCAGCCTAAACACCGGGGAGCTGTTTTTT. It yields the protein CASSLNTGELFF.

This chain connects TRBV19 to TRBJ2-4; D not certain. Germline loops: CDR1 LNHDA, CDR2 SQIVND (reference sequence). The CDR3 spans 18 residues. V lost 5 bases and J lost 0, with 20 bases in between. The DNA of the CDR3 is TGTGCCAGTAGTCCACGAGTACGTGCGGAACTAGCCAAAAACATTCAGTACTTC. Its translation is CASSPRVRAELAKNIQYF.

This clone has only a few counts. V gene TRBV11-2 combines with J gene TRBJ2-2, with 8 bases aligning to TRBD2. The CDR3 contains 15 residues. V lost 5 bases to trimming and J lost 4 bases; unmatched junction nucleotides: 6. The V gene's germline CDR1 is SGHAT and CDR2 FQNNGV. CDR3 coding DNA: TGTGCCAGCAGCCCCCGGGGGGGTGGCACCGGGGAGCTGTTTTTT. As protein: CASSPRGGGTGELFF.

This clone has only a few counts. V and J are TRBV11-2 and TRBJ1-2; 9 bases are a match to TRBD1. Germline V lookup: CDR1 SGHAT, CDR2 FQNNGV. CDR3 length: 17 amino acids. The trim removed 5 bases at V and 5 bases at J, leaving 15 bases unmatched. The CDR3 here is CASSPKANRGRKYGYTF. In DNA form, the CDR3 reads TGTGCCAGCAGCCCGAAGGCCAACAGGGGGCGGAAGTATGGCTACACCTTC.

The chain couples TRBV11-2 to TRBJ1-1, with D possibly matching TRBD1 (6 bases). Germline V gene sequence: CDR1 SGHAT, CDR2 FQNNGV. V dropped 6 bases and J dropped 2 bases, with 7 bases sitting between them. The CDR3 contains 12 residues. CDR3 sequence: CASSGTNTEAFF. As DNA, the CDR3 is TGTGCCAGCAGTGGGACAAACACTGAAGCTTTCTTT.

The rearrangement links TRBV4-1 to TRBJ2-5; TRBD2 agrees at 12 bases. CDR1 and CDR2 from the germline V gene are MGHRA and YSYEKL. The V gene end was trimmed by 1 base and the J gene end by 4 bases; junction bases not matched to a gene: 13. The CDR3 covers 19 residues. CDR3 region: CASSQVLAGGRSVRETQYF. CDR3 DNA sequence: TGCGCCAGCAGCCAAGTTCTAGCGGGGGGGCGGTCGGTTAGAGAGACCCAGTACTTC.

CDR3 sequence reads: CASSSKGARTYEQYF. The CDR3 coding sequence is TGTGCCAGCAGTTCGAAGGGAGCTAGGACCTACGAGCAGTACTTC. The V and J genes are TRBV6-5 and TRBJ2-7, with D possibly TRBD2 on 5 matching bases. The CDR3 length is 15 residues. Germline CDR1 reads MNHEY; CDR2 reads SVGAGI. Trimming took 4 bases from V and 2 from J, leaving 15 bases between them.

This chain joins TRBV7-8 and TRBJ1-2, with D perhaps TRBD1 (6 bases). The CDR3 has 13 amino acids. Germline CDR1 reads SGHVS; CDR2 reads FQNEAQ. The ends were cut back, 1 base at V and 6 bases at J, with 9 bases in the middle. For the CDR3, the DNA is TGTGCCAGCAGCTTAGGATCAGGGGATGGCTACACCTTC. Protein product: CASSLGSGDGYTF.

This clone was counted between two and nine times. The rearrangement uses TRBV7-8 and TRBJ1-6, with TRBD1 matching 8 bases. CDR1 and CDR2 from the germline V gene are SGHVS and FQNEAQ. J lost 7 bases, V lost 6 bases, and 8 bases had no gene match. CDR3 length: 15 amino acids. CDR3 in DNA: TGTGCCAGCAGAGGACAGGGTCCGCTAAATTCACCCCTCCACTTT. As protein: CASRGQGPLNSPLHF.

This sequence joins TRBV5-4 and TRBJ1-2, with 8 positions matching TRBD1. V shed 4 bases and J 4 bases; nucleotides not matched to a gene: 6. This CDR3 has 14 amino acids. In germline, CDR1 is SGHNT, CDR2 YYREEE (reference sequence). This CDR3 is CASSLDREGYGYTF. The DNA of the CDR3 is TGTGCCAGCAGCCTGGACAGGGAGGGCTATGGCTACACCTTC. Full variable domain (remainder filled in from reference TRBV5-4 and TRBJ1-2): ETGVTQSPTHLIKTRGQQVTLRCSSQSGHNTVSWYQQALGQGPQFIFQYYREEENGRGNFPPRFSGLQFPNYSSELNVNALELDDSALYLCASSLDREGYGYTFGSGTRLTVV.

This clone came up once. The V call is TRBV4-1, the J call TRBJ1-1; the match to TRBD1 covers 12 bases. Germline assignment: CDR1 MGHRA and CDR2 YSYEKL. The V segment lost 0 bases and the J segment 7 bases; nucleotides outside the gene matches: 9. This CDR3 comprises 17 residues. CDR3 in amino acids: CASSQDFRGQGAGEAFF. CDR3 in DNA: TGCGCCAGCAGCCAAGATTTTCGGGGACAGGGGGCTGGTGAAGCTTTCTTT.

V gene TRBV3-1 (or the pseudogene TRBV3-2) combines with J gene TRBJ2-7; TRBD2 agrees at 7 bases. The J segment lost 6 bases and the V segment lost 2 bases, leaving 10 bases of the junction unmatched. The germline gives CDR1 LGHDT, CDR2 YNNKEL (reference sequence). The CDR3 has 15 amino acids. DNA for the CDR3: TGTGCCAGCAGCCAAAGGGGATTGGGAGGGCTCGAGCAGTACTTC. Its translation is CASSQRGLGGLEQYF.

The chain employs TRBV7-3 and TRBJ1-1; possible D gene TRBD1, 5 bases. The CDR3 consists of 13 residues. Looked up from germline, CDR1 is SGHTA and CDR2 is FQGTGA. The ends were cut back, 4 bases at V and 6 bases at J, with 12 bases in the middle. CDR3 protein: CASSSTEGSEAFF. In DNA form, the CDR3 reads TGTGCCAGCAGCTCGACAGAAGGCTCTGAAGCTTTCTTT.

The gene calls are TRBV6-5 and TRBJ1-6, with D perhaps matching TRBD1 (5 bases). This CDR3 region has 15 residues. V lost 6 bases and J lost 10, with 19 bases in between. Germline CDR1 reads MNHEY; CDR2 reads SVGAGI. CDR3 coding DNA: TGTGCCAGCAGAGGGCCCACCGCAGGGCGGTCACCCCTCCACTTT. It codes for CASRGPTAGRSPLHF.

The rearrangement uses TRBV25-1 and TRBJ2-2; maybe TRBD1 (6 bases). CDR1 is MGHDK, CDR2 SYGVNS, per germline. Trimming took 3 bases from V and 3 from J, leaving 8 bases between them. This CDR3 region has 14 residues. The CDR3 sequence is CASSETGYTGELFF. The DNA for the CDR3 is TGTGCCAGCAGTGAGACAGGTTACACCGGGGAGCTGTTTTTT.

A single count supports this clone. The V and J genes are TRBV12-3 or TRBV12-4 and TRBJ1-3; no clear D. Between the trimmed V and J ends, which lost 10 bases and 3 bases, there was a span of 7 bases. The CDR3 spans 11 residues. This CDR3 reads CATPVGNTIYF. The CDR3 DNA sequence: TGTGCCACCCCAGTTGGAAACACCATATATTTT.